This entry lists 30 T cell receptor beta chains sequenced from one sample in a study of vaccination effects on CD4 cells after COVID-19. Antigen-specific CD4+ T cells were expanded (with viral peptide pools) by the ViraFEST assay ahead of sequencing. Subsequent to ten to eleven days of culture, CD4+ T cells were isolated. Among the vaccine recipients, none had a prior SARS-CoV-2 infection, and nucleocapsid antibodies were negative. This table comes from immunoSEQ multiplex PCR, and its TCRdb copy is limited to in-frame clones, with some not included. Of some 28,000 clones in the sample, around 75% are singletons; the top ten hold roughly 30%. These receptors have no known antigen. Sequencing used CD4+ T cells from PBMCs cultured with SARS-CoV-2 spike peptides, obtained before COVID-19 vaccination. The receptors stem from a human donor who received a COVID-19 vaccine.

A single count supports this clone. At one of its ends the junction is not consistent with the germline gene, which may arise from a read error. The gene calls are TRBV19 and TRBJ2-5, with 11 positions matching TRBD2. Germline CDR1 reads LNHDA; CDR2 reads SQIVND (reference sequence). The CDR3 is 14 residues long. In DNA, the CDR3 is TGTGCCAGTAGCTCCGGGACTAGCGGTCGAGCAGGCAACTTC. Translation: CASSSGTSGRAGNF.

This sequence joins TRBV5-1 and TRBJ2-7; weak D call: TRBD2 (6 bases). The CDR3 totals 15 residues. The V gene lost 4 bases and the J gene lost 5 bases, with 19 bases spanning the gap. Germline-derived CDR1 and CDR2 are SGHRS and YFSETQ. The CDR3 is CASSPGLQSSDEQYF. As DNA, the CDR3 is TGCGCCAGCAGCCCGGGACTTCAATCGTCCGACGAGCAGTACTTC.

The rearrangement joins TRBV4-3 to TRBJ1-1; D unresolved. The CDR3 totals 17 residues. Germline CDR1 reads LGHNA; CDR2 reads YSLEER. Trimming removed 0 bases from V and 4 bases from J, with 18 bases in between. The chain's CDR3 is CASSQDLWRTFGTEAFF. In nucleotides, the CDR3 is TGCGCCAGCAGCCAAGATTTATGGCGGACGTTCGGCACTGAAGCTTTCTTT.

The chain links TRBV5-4 to TRBJ2-7; 7 nucleotides align to TRBD2. The CDR3 has 17 amino acids. Germline lookup yields CDR1 SGHNT and CDR2 YYREEE (reference sequence). V shed 3 bases and J 0 bases; nucleotides not matched to a gene: 12. CDR3 nucleotides: TGTGCCAGCAGCTCTCAAACGGGAGGACACCTCTCCTACGAGCAGTACTTC. Translated, it gives CASSSQTGGHLSYEQYF.

The J gene is TRBJ2-7, the V gene TRBV2; 8 bases match TRBD1. The CDR3 has 14 residues. Germline CDR1 and CDR2: SNHLY and FYNNEI. The V and J ends lost 8 bases and 5 bases, in that order; junction bases with no gene match: 11. The CDR3 loop reads CASGPYRGSHEQYF. The CDR3 region has the DNA TGTGCCAGCGGCCCCTACAGGGGGAGCCACGAGCAGTACTTC.

This chain uses TRBV3-1 (or the pseudogene TRBV3-2) with TRBJ2-7; TRBD2 aligns across 7 bases. Unmatched junction bases numbered 11, after V lost 2 bases and J lost 7 bases. Germline values: CDR1 LGHDT, CDR2 YNNKEL (reference sequence). The CDR3 is made up of 15 amino acids. CDR3 sequence: CASSQMAAGVEEQYF. The CDR3 coding sequence is TGTGCCAGCAGCCAAATGGCGGCGGGAGTGGAAGAGCAGTACTTC.

The rearrangement uses TRBV18 and TRBJ2-3, with D possibly called TRBD1 or TRBD2 (5 bases each). Per the germline V gene, CDR1 is KGHSH and CDR2 is LQKENI. CDR3 size: 18 residues. V gave up 6 bases and J gave up 0 bases, with 22 bases separating them. CDR3 nucleotides: TGTGCCAGCTCGCTCAGCTGGGGCACTAGGACTAGCACAGATACGCAGTATTTT. Its translation: CASSLSWGTRTSTDTQYF.

This clone was detected only a few times. The chain couples TRBV9 to TRBJ2-1, with TRBD1 matching 12 bases. This CDR3 contains 18 residues. V lost 3 bases, J lost 9 bases, and 16 bases stayed unmatched. Germline assignment: CDR1 SGDLS and CDR2 YYNGEE. The CDR3 DNA sequence: TGTGCCAGCAGCGGAGGGACAGGGGGCGTCAGAGCGGGAGTTGAGCAGTTCTTC. It encodes CASSGGTGGVRAGVEQFF.

V gene TRBV3-1 (or the pseudogene TRBV3-2) combines with J gene TRBJ1-5; possible D gene TRBD1, 5 bases. Germline V gene lookup returns CDR1 LGHDT and CDR2 YNNKEL (reference sequence). Between the trimmed V and J ends, which lost 5 bases and 7 bases, there was a span of 15 bases. There are 14 residues in the CDR3. This chain's CDR3 is CASSFQGMGQPQHF. The CDR3 DNA sequence: TGTGCCAGCAGCTTCCAGGGTATGGGGCAGCCCCAGCATTTT.

The chain has TRBV3-1 (or the pseudogene TRBV3-2) and TRBJ2-1; D gene uncertain. Germline V CDR1 and CDR2: LGHDT, YNNKEL (reference sequence). This CDR3 has 13 residues. V lost 2 bases, J lost 7 bases, and 9 bases lay in between. The CDR3 sequence is CASSQSPLNEQFF. The CDR3 DNA sequence: TGTGCCAGCAGCCAAAGCCCACTGAATGAGCAGTTCTTC.

This rearrangement joins TRBV6-5 to TRBJ2-3; D remains ambiguous. V lost 2 bases and J lost 2, with 11 bases in between. Looked up from germline, CDR1 is MNHEY and CDR2 is SVGAGI. The CDR3 runs 15 residues. Here the CDR3 reads CASSYTTLSTDTQYF. DNA for the CDR3: TGTGCCAGCAGTTACACTACCCTTTCCACAGATACGCAGTATTTT.

This clone was recorded once. V usage is TRBV4-1 and J usage is TRBJ1-2, with D unresolved. This CDR3 contains 14 residues. Germline-derived CDR1 and CDR2 are MGHRA and YSYEKL. Trimming took 0 bases from V and 3 from J, leaving 8 bases between them. Written as DNA, the CDR3 is TGCGCCAGCAGCCAAGATCAGGTGTACTATGGCTACACCTTC. This encodes CASSQDQVYYGYTF.

J is TRBJ2-3 and V is TRBV7-2; 8 nucleotides line up with TRBD2. This CDR3 has 15 amino acids. Losses at the gene ends were 2 bases for V and 6 bases for J; bases not matched to a gene: 7. The germline V gene has CDR1 SGHTA and CDR2 FQGNSA. The CDR3 protein is CASSLSGLGFDTQYF. Here the CDR3 DNA reads TGTGCCAGCAGCTTATCGGGACTAGGGTTCGATACGCAGTATTTT.

This rearrangement joins TRBV28 to TRBJ1-2; TRBD1 matches 12 bases. The CDR3 loop spans 16 amino acids. Losses at the gene ends were 6 bases for V and 6 bases for J; bases not matched to a gene: 11. The germline V gene encodes CDR1 MDHEN and CDR2 SYDVKM. CDR3 sequence: CASRSETGQGANGYTF. CDR3 DNA sequence: TGTGCCAGCAGGAGTGAAACGGGACAGGGGGCGAATGGCTACACCTTC.

The sample holds one count of this clone. V and J are TRBV6-5 and TRBJ2-2; D gene ambiguous. The germline gives CDR1 MNHEY, CDR2 SVGAGI. CDR3 length equals 14 residues. Trimming pared 5 bases from V and 6 bases from J, leaving 13 bases between. The CDR3 loop reads CASSPRKGAGELFF. Here the CDR3 DNA reads TGTGCCAGCAGTCCACGGAAAGGTGCCGGGGAGCTGTTTTTT.

This clone was found a few times. The chain is built from TRBV9 and TRBJ1-2; 10 bases are shared with TRBD1. After removal of 4 bases from V and 4 bases from J, the junction contained 4 bases not matched to a gene. Germline V gene sequence: CDR1 SGDLS, CDR2 YYNGEE. The CDR3 is 14 residues long. CDR3 amino acids: CASSSGTGVYGYTF. As DNA, the CDR3 is TGTGCCAGCAGCTCCGGGACAGGGGTCTATGGCTACACCTTC.

The rearrangement uses TRBV5-4 and TRBJ1-1; 8 bases agree with TRBD1. The trim removed 4 bases at V and 1 base at J, leaving 6 bases unmatched. Germline V gene sequence: CDR1 SGHNT, CDR2 YYREEE (reference sequence). This CDR3 spans 15 amino acids. CDR3 DNA sequence: TGTGCCAGCAGCATCAGGGGGCGTAAGAACACTGAAGCTTTCTTT. Translated: CASSIRGRKNTEAFF.

The gene calls are TRBV5-5 and TRBJ1-2; 9 positions match TRBD1. Germline values: CDR1 SGHKS, CDR2 YYEKEE (reference sequence). This CDR3 contains 15 residues. V trimming: 4 bases; J trimming: 5 bases; junction bases outside the gene matches: 9. For the CDR3, the DNA is TGTGCCAGCAGCCTCGGGACAGGGCCAGATTATGGCTACACCTTC. This codes for CASSLGTGPDYGYTF.

The chain joins TRBV6-2 or TRBV6-3 to TRBJ2-7; D possibly corresponds to TRBD1 (5 bases). V shed 4 bases and J shed 2 bases, with 6 bases lying between them. The germline CDR1 and CDR2 sequences are MNHEY and SVGEGT. The CDR3 loop spans 12 amino acids. The CDR3 sequence is CASSWTTYEQYF. CDR3 nucleotides: TGTGCCAGCAGTTGGACAACCTACGAGCAGTACTTC.

CDR3 in DNA: TGCAGCGTTGAACGACTAGCGGGAACAGATACGCAGTATTTT. It translates to CSVERLAGTDTQYF. The chain employs TRBV29-1 and TRBJ2-3; 11 bases agree with TRBD2. Trimming at V came to 2 bases and at J to 3 bases, leaving 1 base not matched to a gene. Germline loops: CDR1 SQVTM, CDR2 ANQGSEA. The CDR3 consists of 14 residues.

The chain employs TRBV6-2 or TRBV6-3 and TRBJ1-1; no firm D call. This CDR3 has 15 residues. Deletions cut 1 base from V and 1 base from J, with 10 bases between. Germline CDR1 is MNHEY and CDR2 is SVGEGT. The CDR3 DNA is TGTGCCAGCAGTTACTTTGGTCCGCCGAACACTGAAGCTTTCTTT. Protein: CASSYFGPPNTEAFF.

The rearrangement links TRBV29-1 to TRBJ1-1; 8 bases agree with TRBD1. Per germline, CDR1 SQVTM and CDR2 ANQGSEA. V lost 5 bases, J lost 8 bases, and 7 bases stayed unmatched. The CDR3 runs to 12 residues. The CDR3 DNA reads as TGCAGCGTTTTCCGGGACAGGAAGGAAGCTTTCTTT. The encoded protein is CSVFRDRKEAFF. Using reference TRBV29-1 and TRBJ1-1 for the parts outside the CDR3, the full variable domain is SAVISQKPSRDICQRGTSLTIQCQVDSQVTMMFWYRQQPGQSLTLIATANQGSEATYESGFVIDKFPISRPNLTFSTLTVSNMSPEDSSIYLCSVFRDRKEAFFGQGTRLTVV.

This clone appeared a few times. This rearrangement joins TRBV7-9 to TRBJ2-3; D perhaps matches TRBD2 (7 bases). The V gene's germline CDR1 is SEHNR and CDR2 FQNEAQ (reference sequence). The CDR3 runs to 14 residues. Trimming pared 5 bases from V and 2 bases from J, leaving 11 bases between. The CDR3 region is CASSQGTTTDTQYF. For the CDR3, the DNA is TGTGCCAGCAGCCAGGGGACTACCACAGATACGCAGTATTTT.

The chain links TRBV4-2 to TRBJ2-3; D call uncertain. Trimming shortened V by 0 bases and J by 9 bases, and 4 bases separated the two germline ends. Looked up from germline, CDR1 is LGHNA and CDR2 is YNFKEQ. This CDR3 has 11 amino acids. This CDR3 is CASSQEDTQYF. CDR3 sequence (DNA): TGTGCCAGCAGCCAAGAGGACACGCAGTATTTT.

The chain links TRBV6-5 to TRBJ1-1; D call uncertain. V lost 6 bases, J lost 9 bases, and 14 bases lay in between. CDR1 and CDR2 from the germline V gene are MNHEY and SVGAGI. The CDR3 has 12 amino acids. CDR3 region: CASRPTERQAFF. The CDR3, as DNA: TGTGCCAGCAGGCCCACGGAAAGACAAGCTTTCTTT.

This CDR3 is CASSLGGYNSPLHF. CDR3 sequence (DNA): TGTGCCAGCAGTTTGGGGGGCTATAATTCACCCCTCCACTTT. V usage is TRBV27 and J usage is TRBJ1-6; tentatively, D is TRBD1 (5 bases). Trimming shortened V by 3 bases and J by 3 bases, and 6 bases separated the two germline ends. The CDR3 has 14 residues. The germline CDR1 and CDR2 sequences are MNHEY and SMNVEV (reference sequence).

The rearrangement joins TRBV7-9 to TRBJ2-7, with 7 bases matching TRBD2. V lost 2 bases, J lost 5 bases, and 0 bases stayed unmatched. Germline V gene data show CDR1 as SEHNR and CDR2 as FQNEAQ (reference sequence). The CDR3 has 12 amino acids. As DNA, the CDR3 is TGTGCCAGCAGCTTAAGCGGGGACGAGCAGTACTTC. This translates into CASSLSGDEQYF. The entire variable domain, with the rest obtained from reference TRBV7-9 and TRBJ2-7, is as follows: DTGVSQNPRHKITKRGQNVTFRCDPISEHNRLYWYRQTLGQGPEFLTYFQNEAQLEKSRLLSDRFSAERPKGSFSTLEIQRTEQGDSAMYLCASSLSGDEQYFGPGTRLTVT.

The chain couples TRBV18 to TRBJ1-3, with D unresolved. Trimming stripped 2 bases from V and 0 bases from J, with 8 bases between. The CDR3 is 15 amino acids. Germline V gives CDR1 KGHSH, CDR2 LQKENI. Here the CDR3 reads CASSPDPSSGNTIYF. The CDR3 DNA sequence: TGTGCCAGCTCACCAGACCCTAGCTCTGGAAACACCATATATTTT.

Here the CDR3 DNA reads TGTGCCAGCAGCTTAGGAGGTGGCCTAACTGGAAACACCATATATTTT. Translating it yields CASSLGGGLTGNTIYF. The chain combines TRBV7-2 with TRBJ1-3; no clear D gene. Germline V gives CDR1 SGHTA, CDR2 FQGNSA. Trimming pared 1 base from V and 2 bases from J, leaving 12 bases between. The CDR3 loop spans 16 amino acids.

By sample share, this clone is large. The rearrangement links TRBV27 to TRBJ2-1; D possibly corresponds to TRBD1 (7 bases). The germline V gene has CDR1 MNHEY and CDR2 SMNVEV (reference sequence). Trimming took 8 bases from V and 4 from J, leaving 21 bases between them. The CDR3 loop spans 16 amino acids. The chain's CDR3 is CASFRKGGRGYNEQFF. In DNA, the CDR3 is TGTGCCAGCTTCCGTAAAGGGGGCCGGGGGTACAATGAGCAGTTCTTC.